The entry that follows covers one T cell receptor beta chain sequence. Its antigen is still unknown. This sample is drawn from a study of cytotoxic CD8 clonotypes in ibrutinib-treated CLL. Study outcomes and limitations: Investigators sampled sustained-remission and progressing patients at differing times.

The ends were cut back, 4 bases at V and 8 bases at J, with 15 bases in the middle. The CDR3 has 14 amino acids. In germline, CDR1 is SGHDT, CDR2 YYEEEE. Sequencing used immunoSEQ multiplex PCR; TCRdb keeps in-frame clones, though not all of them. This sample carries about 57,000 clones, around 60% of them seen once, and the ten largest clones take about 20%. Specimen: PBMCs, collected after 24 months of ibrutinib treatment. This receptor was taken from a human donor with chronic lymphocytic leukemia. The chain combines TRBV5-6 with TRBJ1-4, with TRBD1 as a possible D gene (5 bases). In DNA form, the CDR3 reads TGTGCCAGCAGCGATTGGGGGACTCCCGAAAAACTGTTTTTT. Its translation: CASSDWGTPEKLFF.